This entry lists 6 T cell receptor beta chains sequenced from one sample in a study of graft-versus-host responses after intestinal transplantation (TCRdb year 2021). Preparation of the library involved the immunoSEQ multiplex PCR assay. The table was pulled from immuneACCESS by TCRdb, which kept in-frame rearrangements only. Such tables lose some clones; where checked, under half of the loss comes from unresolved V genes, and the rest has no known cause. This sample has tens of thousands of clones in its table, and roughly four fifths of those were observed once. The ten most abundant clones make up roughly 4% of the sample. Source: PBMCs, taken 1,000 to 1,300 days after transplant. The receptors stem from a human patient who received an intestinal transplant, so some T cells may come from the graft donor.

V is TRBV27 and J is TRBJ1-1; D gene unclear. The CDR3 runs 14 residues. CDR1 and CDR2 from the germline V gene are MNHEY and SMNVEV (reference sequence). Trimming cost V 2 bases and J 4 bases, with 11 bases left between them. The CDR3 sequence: CASSLGSGVTEAFF. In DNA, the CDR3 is TGTGCCAGCAGTTTAGGGTCCGGGGTCACTGAAGCTTTCTTT.

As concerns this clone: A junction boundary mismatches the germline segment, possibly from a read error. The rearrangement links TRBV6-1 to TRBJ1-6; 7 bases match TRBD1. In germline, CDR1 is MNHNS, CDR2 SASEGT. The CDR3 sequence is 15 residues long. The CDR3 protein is CASKWDSSTNSALHF. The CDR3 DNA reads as TGTGCCAGCAAATGGGACAGCTCAACTAATTCAGCCCTCCACTTT.

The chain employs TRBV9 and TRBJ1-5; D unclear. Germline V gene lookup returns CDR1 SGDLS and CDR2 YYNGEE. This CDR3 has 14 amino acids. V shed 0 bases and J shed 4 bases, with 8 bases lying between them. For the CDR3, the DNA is TGTGCCAGCAGCGTAGGGGGAGTGAATCAGCCCCAGCATTTT. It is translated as CASSVGGVNQPQHF.

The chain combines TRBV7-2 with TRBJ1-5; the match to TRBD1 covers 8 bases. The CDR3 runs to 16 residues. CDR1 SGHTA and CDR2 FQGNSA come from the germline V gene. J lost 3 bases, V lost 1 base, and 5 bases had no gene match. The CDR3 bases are TGTGCCAGCAGCTTAGAGGACAGGGTGTTCAATCAGCCCCAGCATTTT. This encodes CASSLEDRVFNQPQHF.

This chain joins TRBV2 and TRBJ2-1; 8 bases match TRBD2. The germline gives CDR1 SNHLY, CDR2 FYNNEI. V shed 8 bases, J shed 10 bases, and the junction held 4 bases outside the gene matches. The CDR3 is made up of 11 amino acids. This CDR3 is CASGASGEQFF. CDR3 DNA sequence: TGTGCCAGCGGGGCTAGCGGGGAGCAGTTCTTC.

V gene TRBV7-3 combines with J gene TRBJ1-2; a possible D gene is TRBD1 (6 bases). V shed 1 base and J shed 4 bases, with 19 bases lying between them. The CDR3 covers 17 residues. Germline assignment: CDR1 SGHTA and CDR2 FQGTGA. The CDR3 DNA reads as TGTGCCAGCAGCTTAATCCCGTTTAGCCCAGGGGTCTATGGCTACACCTTC. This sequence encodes CASSLIPFSPGVYGYTF.